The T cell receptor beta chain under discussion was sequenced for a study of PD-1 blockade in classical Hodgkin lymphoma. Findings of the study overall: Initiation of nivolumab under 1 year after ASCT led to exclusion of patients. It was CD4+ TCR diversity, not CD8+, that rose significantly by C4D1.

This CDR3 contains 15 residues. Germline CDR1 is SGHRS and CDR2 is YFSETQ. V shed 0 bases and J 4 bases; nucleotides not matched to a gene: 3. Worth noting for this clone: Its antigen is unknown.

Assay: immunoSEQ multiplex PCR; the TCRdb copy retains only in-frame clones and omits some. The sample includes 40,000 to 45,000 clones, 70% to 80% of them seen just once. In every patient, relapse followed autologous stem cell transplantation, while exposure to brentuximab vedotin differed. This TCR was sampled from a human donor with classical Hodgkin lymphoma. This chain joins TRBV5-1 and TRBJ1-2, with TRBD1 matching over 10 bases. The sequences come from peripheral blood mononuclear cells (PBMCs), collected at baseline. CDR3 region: CASSLEGQGLYGYTF. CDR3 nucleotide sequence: TGCGCCAGCAGCTTGGAGGGACAGGGGCTCTATGGCTACACCTTC.